Described below is a single TCR beta chain sequence and its context. As yet, its antigen is unknown. TCRdb's copy holds only in-frame clones and misses some; the assay was immunoSEQ multiplex PCR. Of tens of thousands of clones listed, 84% are singletons. The sample comes from a study of cytomegalovirus exposure and HLA in healthy donors. Points from the study as a whole: Among the CMV-associated chains, a few were confirmed in vitro as specific for CMV antigens. Cytomegalovirus-associated TCR beta chains were listed, numbering 164.

CDR1 and CDR2 (germline): MNHEY, SVGAGI. This CDR3 contains 15 residues. V was trimmed by 7 bases and J by 0 bases, leaving 15 bases between them. This TCR was recovered from a woman in her late teens or twenties in good health and CMV-seropositive. Sample: PBMCs. The chain is built from TRBV6-5 and TRBJ1-1, with D possibly being TRBD1 (5 bases). CDR3 nucleotide sequence: TGTGCCAGCACCCGGGCGGGGACCCTGAACACTGAAGCTTTCTTT. Amino acid sequence: CASTRAGTLNTEAFF.